The present T cell receptor (beta chain) was sequenced within a study of cytomegalovirus exposure and HLA in healthy donors. Points from the study as a whole: Researchers reported in a later analysis that common viral pathogens appeared linked to several top clusters. Rare TCR sequences dominated, though some public TCRs recurred in many donors. In a later analysis, most CMV-associated TCR beta chains appeared HLA-restricted.

With regard to this clone: Its cognate antigen is unknown.

Primers included in the PCR were 60 Vbeta and 13 Jbeta primers. Generated by immunoSEQ multiplex PCR, the TCRdb table keeps only in-frame clones and is missing some. The data hold fewer than 350,000 clones, with approximately 90% observed a single time. Germline V CDR1 and CDR2: SNHLY, FYNNEI. Trimming left V 4 bases short and J 4 bases short, with 5 bases between. This CDR3 contains 11 residues. The TCR originated in a woman between 18 and 30 years old in good health and CMV-seronegative. Sequences were obtained from PBMCs. V is TRBV2 and J is TRBJ2-7; D is unclear. This CDR3 is CASSVGYEQYF. The CDR3 nucleotides read TGTGCCAGCAGTGTCGGTTACGAGCAGTACTTC.